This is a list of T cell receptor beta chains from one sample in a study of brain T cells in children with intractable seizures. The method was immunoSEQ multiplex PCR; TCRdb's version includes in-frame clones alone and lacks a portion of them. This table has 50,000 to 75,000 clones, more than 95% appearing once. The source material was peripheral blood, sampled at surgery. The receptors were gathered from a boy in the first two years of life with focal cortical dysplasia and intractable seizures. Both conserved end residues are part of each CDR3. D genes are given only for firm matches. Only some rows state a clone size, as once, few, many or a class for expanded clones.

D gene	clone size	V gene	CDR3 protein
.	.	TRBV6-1	CASSEPSGFSNQPQHF
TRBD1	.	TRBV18	CASSRQGAQGTEAFF
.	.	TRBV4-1	CASSPASETAQETQYF
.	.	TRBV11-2	CASSPRPGGGELFF
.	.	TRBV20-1	CSARVLYEQYF
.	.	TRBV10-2	CASTETTGNYNEQFF
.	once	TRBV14	CASSPGVVSSTDTQYF
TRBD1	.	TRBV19	CASSRDRGYEQYF
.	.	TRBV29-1	CSAYPGNTGELFF
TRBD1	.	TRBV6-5	CASKRTGANEQFF
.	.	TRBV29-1	CSVEWGARDSEQFF
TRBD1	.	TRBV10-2	CASSESSGQSYEQYF
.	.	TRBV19	CASSLRSQPQHF
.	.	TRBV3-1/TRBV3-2	CASSQGAYEQYF
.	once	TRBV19	CASSARQWEGDGYTF
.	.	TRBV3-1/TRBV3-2	CASSQTPREGALKSYNEQFF
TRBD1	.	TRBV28	CASSPTGSQTNEKLFF
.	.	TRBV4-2	CASSLQTGGRTDTQYF
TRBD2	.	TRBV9	CASSVTSGRADEQYF
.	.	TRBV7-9	CASSLATGYEQYF
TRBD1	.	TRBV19	CASSIGQGWTEAFF
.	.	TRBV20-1	CSARAIDGQYF
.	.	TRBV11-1	CASSGRNYGYTF
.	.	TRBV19	CASSPSLDRSIQYF
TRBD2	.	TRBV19	CASRTSGRAGELFF
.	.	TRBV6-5	CASSYSSFSLGYTF
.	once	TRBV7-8	CASSFAPENGYTF
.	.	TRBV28	CASSLRNSGANVLTF
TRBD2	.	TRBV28	CASSARAGVNTGELFF
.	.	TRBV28	CASSSTGEQETQYF
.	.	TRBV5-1	CASSLGNTGELFF
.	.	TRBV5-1	CASSLNIGETQYF
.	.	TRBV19	CASSIAIITDTQYF
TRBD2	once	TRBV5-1	CASSPGLAGGASTDTQYF
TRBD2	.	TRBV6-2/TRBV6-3	CASSALAGRDNEQFF
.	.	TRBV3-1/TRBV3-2	CASSGDNQPQHF
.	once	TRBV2	CASRASLAFF
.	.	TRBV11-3	CASSLGVGQPKETQYF
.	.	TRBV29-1	CSVIRGGPETQYF
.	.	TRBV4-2	CASSRTGLPTYNEQFF
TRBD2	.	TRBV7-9	CASSPSTSGPYEQYF
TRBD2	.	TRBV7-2	CASSFSGGSYNEQFF
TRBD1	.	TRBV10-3	CATLTGGRYGYTF
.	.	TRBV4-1	CASSQGVRIYEQYF
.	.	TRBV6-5	CASLVRRGHEQYF
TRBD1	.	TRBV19	CASSIGTGGNQPQHF
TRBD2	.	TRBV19	CASSDSGLAGNTGELFF
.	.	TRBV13	CASSFRGGRTEQYF
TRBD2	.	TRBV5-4	CASSLGFGTSGTNEQFF
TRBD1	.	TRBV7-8	CASSLEGQGAFGGYTF
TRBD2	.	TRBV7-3	CASSPQSSGINEQFF